A selection of T cell receptor beta chains follows, all from one sample in a study of T cell responses to AZD1222 COVID-19 vaccine. The method was immunoSEQ multiplex PCR; TCRdb's version includes in-frame clones alone and lacks a portion of them. The sample holds roughly 120,000 clones, around 90% seen once. Specimen: peripheral blood, collected 28 days after the second AZD1222 dose. The receptors stem from an adult who received the AZD1222 COVID-19 vaccine. The CDR3 runs from the conserved cysteine through the conserved F or W. The order of the fields is D gene, V gene, clone size, J gene, CDR3 DNA, CDR3 protein. D genes are given only for firm matches. Size tells how often a clone was seen (once, few, many) or the class of an expanded clone, and some rows leave it out.

D gene: NA; V gene: TRBV3-1/TRBV3-2; clone size: NA; J gene: TRBJ2-5; CDR3 DNA: TGTGCCAGCAGCCACTATGGGGTCACCCAAGAGACCCAGTACTTC; CDR3 protein: CASSHYGVTQETQYF
D gene: NA; V gene: TRBV6-5; clone size: NA; J gene: TRBJ1-2; CDR3 DNA: TGTGCCAGCAGGCCCCCTCCTCCGGGCCTCTATGGCTACACCTTC; CDR3 protein: CASRPPPPGLYGYTF
D gene: NA; V gene: TRBV7-2; clone size: NA; J gene: TRBJ1-1; CDR3 DNA: TGTGCCAGCAGCTTAGGTAGAGGGAACACTGAAGCTTTCTTT; CDR3 protein: CASSLGRGNTEAFF
D gene: TRBD2; V gene: TRBV5-1; clone size: once; J gene: TRBJ2-1; CDR3 DNA: TGCGCCAGCAGCTTGGCCGCGGGACTAGCATCTGGTGAGCAGTTCTTC; CDR3 protein: CASSLAAGLASGEQFF
D gene: NA; V gene: TRBV10-1; clone size: NA; J gene: TRBJ1-3; CDR3 DNA: TGCGCCAGCAGAGTTCGGGCGAGCTCTGGAAACACCATATATTTT; CDR3 protein: CASRVRASSGNTIYF
D gene: NA; V gene: TRBV18; clone size: NA; J gene: TRBJ1-1; CDR3 DNA: TGTGCCAGCTCACCACCCGAAAGAAGTGAAGCTTTCTTT; CDR3 protein: CASSPPERSEAFF
D gene: TRBD2; V gene: TRBV27; clone size: NA; J gene: TRBJ2-2; CDR3 DNA: TGTGCCAGCAGTTTTCTAGCGGGAGGAAGGGCCGGGGAGCTGTTTTTT; CDR3 protein: CASSFLAGGRAGELFF
D gene: NA; V gene: TRBV10-1; clone size: NA; J gene: TRBJ2-7; CDR3 DNA: TGCGCCAGCTCCCGGGCAGGGACCTCCTACGAGCAGTACTTC; CDR3 protein: CASSRAGTSYEQYF
D gene: NA; V gene: TRBV6-6; clone size: NA; J gene: TRBJ1-1; CDR3 DNA: TGTGCCAGCAGTTCCTTCGACAGGCTAACTGAAGCTTTCTTT; CDR3 protein: CASSSFDRLTEAFF
D gene: TRBD1; V gene: TRBV18; clone size: NA; J gene: TRBJ2-5; CDR3 DNA: TGTGCCAGCCACAGGGGGCGCGGAGAGACCCAGTACTTC; CDR3 protein: CASHRGRGETQYF
D gene: NA; V gene: TRBV6-5; clone size: NA; J gene: TRBJ2-7; CDR3 DNA: TGTGCCAGCAACGGACCGCTTTGGTACGAGCAGTACTTC; CDR3 protein: CASNGPLWYEQYF
D gene: NA; V gene: TRBV2; clone size: NA; J gene: TRBJ1-1; CDR3 DNA: TGTGCCAGCAATCCCCAAGGACAGTTAACTGAAGCTTTCTTT; CDR3 protein: CASNPQGQLTEAFF
D gene: NA; V gene: TRBV6-5; clone size: NA; J gene: TRBJ1-1; CDR3 DNA: TGTGCCAGCAGACTAGGACTAGAAGCTTTCTTT; CDR3 protein: CASRLGLEAFF
D gene: NA; V gene: TRBV28; clone size: NA; J gene: TRBJ1-5; CDR3 DNA: TGTGCCAGCAGTACTGACAGAACCGGGGACACCCCCCAGCATTTT; CDR3 protein: CASSTDRTGDTPQHF
D gene: NA; V gene: TRBV19; clone size: NA; J gene: TRBJ1-5; CDR3 DNA: TGTGCCAGTAGTTCCGACCAGGGGTCCCAGCATTTT; CDR3 protein: CASSSDQGSQHF
D gene: TRBD1; V gene: TRBV12-5; clone size: NA; J gene: TRBJ1-1; CDR3 DNA: TGTGCTAGTGGTTTTTATCGAGCAGGGGGAGGCACTGAAGCTTTCTTT; CDR3 protein: CASGFYRAGGGTEAFF
D gene: NA; V gene: TRBV3-1/TRBV3-2; clone size: NA; J gene: TRBJ2-2; CDR3 DNA: TGTGCCAGCAGCCTGGGGGTAGGAGCTGGCACCGGGGAGCTGTTTTTT; CDR3 protein: CASSLGVGAGTGELFF
D gene: NA; V gene: TRBV28; clone size: NA; J gene: TRBJ2-1; CDR3 DNA: TGTGCCAGCAGGCGGACAGACAATGAGCAGTTCTTC; CDR3 protein: CASRRTDNEQFF
D gene: TRBD2; V gene: TRBV7-2; clone size: NA; J gene: TRBJ2-5; CDR3 DNA: TGTGCCAGCAGCCCCCCCGGCGGGCTAGCGGGAGTCGCAGAGACCCAGTACTTC; CDR3 protein: CASSPPGGLAGVAETQYF
D gene: NA; V gene: TRBV5-1; clone size: few; J gene: TRBJ2-1; CDR3 DNA: TGCGCCAGCAGCTTAGGACAGTACAATGAGCAGTTCTTC; CDR3 protein: CASSLGQYNEQFF
D gene: NA; V gene: TRBV12-3/TRBV12-4; clone size: NA; J gene: TRBJ1-5; CDR3 DNA: TGTGCCAGCAGCGTCGTTAGCAATCAGCCCCAGCATTTT; CDR3 protein: CASSVVSNQPQHF
D gene: TRBD2; V gene: TRBV9; clone size: NA; J gene: TRBJ2-1; CDR3 DNA: TGTGCCAGCACCGCGACTAGCGTTCGCAATGAGCAGTTCTTC; CDR3 protein: CASTATSVRNEQFF
D gene: TRBD1; V gene: TRBV9; clone size: NA; J gene: TRBJ2-7; CDR3 DNA: TGTGCCAGCAGCGTGGGGATAGGACAGGGCATAGGGACTTCCTACGAGCAGTACTTC; CDR3 protein: CASSVGIGQGIGTSYEQYF
D gene: NA; V gene: TRBV5-1; clone size: NA; J gene: TRBJ2-3; CDR3 DNA: TGCGCCAGCCGCCCGGCGGGGTCTAGCACAGATACGCAGTATTTT; CDR3 protein: CASRPAGSSTDTQYF
D gene: TRBD1; V gene: TRBV14; clone size: NA; J gene: TRBJ1-4; CDR3 DNA: TGTGCCAGCAGGCGCCGGGTGAGACAGGGGCGCGAAAAAACTAATGAAAAACTGTTTTTT; CDR3 protein: CASRRRVRQGREKTNEKLFF
D gene: NA; V gene: TRBV18; clone size: NA; J gene: TRBJ1-3; CDR3 DNA: TGTGCCAGCTCCCTAGGGAGCCCTGGAAACACCATATATTTT; CDR3 protein: CASSLGSPGNTIYF
D gene: NA; V gene: TRBV5-8; clone size: NA; J gene: TRBJ1-3; CDR3 DNA: TGTGCCAGCGGCCCTGGAAACACCATATATTTT; CDR3 protein: CASGPGNTIYF
D gene: TRBD1; V gene: TRBV28; clone size: NA; J gene: TRBJ1-2; CDR3 DNA: TGTGCCAGCAGTTTGACAGGGAGGTATGGCTACACCTTC; CDR3 protein: CASSLTGRYGYTF
D gene: NA; V gene: TRBV5-1; clone size: NA; J gene: TRBJ1-1; CDR3 DNA: TGCGCCAGCAGCTTGGCCCGGGTAGACACTGAAGCTTTCTTT; CDR3 protein: CASSLARVDTEAFF
D gene: NA; V gene: TRBV5-1; clone size: NA; J gene: TRBJ1-2; CDR3 DNA: TGCGCCAGCAGCTTGGAGGGGGGTGTAGACTCCTATGGCTACACCTTC; CDR3 protein: CASSLEGGVDSYGYTF
D gene: NA; V gene: TRBV7-9; clone size: once; J gene: TRBJ1-1; CDR3 DNA: TGTGCCAGCAGCTTAATCGTCAGGGGCTCTGAAGCTTTCTTT; CDR3 protein: CASSLIVRGSEAFF
D gene: NA; V gene: TRBV27; clone size: NA; J gene: TRBJ2-2; CDR3 DNA: TGTGCCAGCAGTTTATTCGGGGGCGCGGGCACCGGGGAGCTGTTTTTT; CDR3 protein: CASSLFGGAGTGELFF
D gene: TRBD2; V gene: TRBV5-1; clone size: NA; J gene: TRBJ2-1; CDR3 DNA: TGCGCCAGCAGCGCCTCTAGCGGGGGGGCCGGGGAGCAGTTCTTC; CDR3 protein: CASSASSGGAGEQFF
D gene: NA; V gene: TRBV18; clone size: NA; J gene: TRBJ2-1; CDR3 DNA: TGTGCCAGCTCATCAGGGACGGGTTCCTACAATGAGCAGTTCTTC; CDR3 protein: CASSSGTGSYNEQFF
D gene: NA; V gene: TRBV4-1; clone size: NA; J gene: TRBJ1-1; CDR3 DNA: TGCGCCAGCAGCCAAGGGAGGGGTTTTGGCACTGAAGCTTTCTTT; CDR3 protein: CASSQGRGFGTEAFF
D gene: TRBD1; V gene: TRBV5-1; clone size: NA; J gene: TRBJ1-1; CDR3 DNA: TGCGCCAGCAGCTTGAGACAGGGGGCTGCGAACACTGAAGCTTTCTTT; CDR3 protein: CASSLRQGAANTEAFF
D gene: NA; V gene: TRBV6-1; clone size: NA; J gene: TRBJ2-5; CDR3 DNA: TGTGCCAGCAGTGAGACACGCCCCCAAGAGACCCAGTACTTC; CDR3 protein: CASSETRPQETQYF
D gene: NA; V gene: TRBV3-1/TRBV3-2; clone size: NA; J gene: TRBJ2-7; CDR3 DNA: TGTGCCAGCAGCCAAGAATGGCACGAGCAGTACTTC; CDR3 protein: CASSQEWHEQYF
D gene: TRBD1; V gene: TRBV3-1/TRBV3-2; clone size: NA; J gene: TRBJ1-6; CDR3 DNA: TGTGCCAGCAGCCAACGAACAGGGGGCTCGTATAATTCACCCCTCCACTTT; CDR3 protein: CASSQRTGGSYNSPLHF
D gene: TRBD1; V gene: TRBV27; clone size: NA; J gene: TRBJ1-2; CDR3 DNA: TGTGCCAGCAGTTCGAATAGACAGGGGGCCCCCTATGGCTACACCTTC; CDR3 protein: CASSSNRQGAPYGYTF
D gene: NA; V gene: TRBV6-2/TRBV6-3; clone size: NA; J gene: TRBJ1-2; CDR3 DNA: TGTGCCAGCAGTTACTCACACGGAGGCTACACCTTC; CDR3 protein: CASSYSHGGYTF
D gene: TRBD1; V gene: TRBV15; clone size: NA; J gene: TRBJ1-1; CDR3 DNA: TGTGCCACCAGCACCCGTTTAACTCAGACAGGGACCCCTGAAGCTTTCTTT; CDR3 protein: CATSTRLTQTGTPEAFF
D gene: TRBD1; V gene: TRBV19; clone size: NA; J gene: TRBJ1-4; CDR3 DNA: TGTGCCAGTAGAGATCCAGGGGGAAGTGAAAAACTGTTTTTT; CDR3 protein: CASRDPGGSEKLFF
D gene: NA; V gene: TRBV2; clone size: NA; J gene: TRBJ1-5; CDR3 DNA: TGTGCCAGCAACCGGATTAGCAATCAGCCCCAGCATTTT; CDR3 protein: CASNRISNQPQHF
D gene: NA; V gene: TRBV5-1; clone size: NA; J gene: TRBJ2-2; CDR3 DNA: TGCGCCAGCAGCTTTGGGGGGAACACCGGGGAGCTGTTTTTT; CDR3 protein: CASSFGGNTGELFF
D gene: NA; V gene: TRBV5-4; clone size: once; J gene: TRBJ2-7; CDR3 DNA: TGTGCCAGCAGCGCCGGGACGAACGAGCAGTACTTC; CDR3 protein: CASSAGTNEQYF
D gene: NA; V gene: TRBV3-1/TRBV3-2; clone size: NA; J gene: TRBJ2-2; CDR3 DNA: TGTGCCAGCAGCCAAGATGCAGATAGCGGCACCGGGGAGCTGTTTTTT; CDR3 protein: CASSQDADSGTGELFF
D gene: NA; V gene: TRBV5-1; clone size: NA; J gene: TRBJ2-7; CDR3 DNA: TGCGCCAGCAGTGTTGGCTCCTACGAGCAGTACTTC; CDR3 protein: CASSVGSYEQYF
D gene: TRBD1; V gene: TRBV19; clone size: NA; J gene: TRBJ2-1; CDR3 DNA: TGTGCCAGTAGTATAGATTCCGGGACAGGGGGCTCTAATGAGCAGTTCTTC; CDR3 protein: CASSIDSGTGGSNEQFF
D gene: NA; V gene: TRBV14; clone size: NA; J gene: TRBJ1-2; CDR3 DNA: TGTGCCAGCAGCCAAGTGGCAGACAACTATGGCTACACCTTC; CDR3 protein: CASSQVADNYGYTF
D gene: TRBD2; V gene: TRBV4-1; clone size: NA; J gene: TRBJ2-5; CDR3 DNA: TGCGCCAGCAGCCCTCTAGCGGAAAAAGAGACCCAGTACTTC; CDR3 protein: CASSPLAEKETQYF
D gene: TRBD2; V gene: TRBV7-8; clone size: NA; J gene: TRBJ2-3; CDR3 DNA: TGTGCCAGCAGCACTAGCGCTAGCACAGATACGCAGTATTTT; CDR3 protein: CASSTSASTDTQYF
D gene: NA; V gene: TRBV7-9; clone size: few; J gene: TRBJ2-7; CDR3 DNA: TGTGCCAGCAGCCGGTCGGAGGGGAGATACGAGCAGTACTTC; CDR3 protein: CASSRSEGRYEQYF
D gene: NA; V gene: TRBV21-1; clone size: NA; J gene: TRBJ2-4; CDR3 DNA: TGTGCCAGCAGCATTATCCAGCGGAACATTCAGTACTTC; CDR3 protein: CASSIIQRNIQYF
D gene: NA; V gene: TRBV5-4; clone size: NA; J gene: TRBJ2-3; CDR3 DNA: TGTGCCAGCTCTTCTCAGAGGGGTGATACGCAGTATTTT; CDR3 protein: CASSSQRGDTQYF
D gene: TRBD2; V gene: TRBV6-5; clone size: NA; J gene: TRBJ2-1; CDR3 DNA: TGTGCCAGCAGTTATAGCGGGAGGGGCAGATACAATGAGCAGTTCTTC; CDR3 protein: CASSYSGRGRYNEQFF
D gene: NA; V gene: TRBV4-1; clone size: NA; J gene: TRBJ1-1; CDR3 DNA: TGCGCCAGCAGCCAAGACCTTCTACTGGGGACTGAAGCTTTCTTT; CDR3 protein: CASSQDLLLGTEAFF